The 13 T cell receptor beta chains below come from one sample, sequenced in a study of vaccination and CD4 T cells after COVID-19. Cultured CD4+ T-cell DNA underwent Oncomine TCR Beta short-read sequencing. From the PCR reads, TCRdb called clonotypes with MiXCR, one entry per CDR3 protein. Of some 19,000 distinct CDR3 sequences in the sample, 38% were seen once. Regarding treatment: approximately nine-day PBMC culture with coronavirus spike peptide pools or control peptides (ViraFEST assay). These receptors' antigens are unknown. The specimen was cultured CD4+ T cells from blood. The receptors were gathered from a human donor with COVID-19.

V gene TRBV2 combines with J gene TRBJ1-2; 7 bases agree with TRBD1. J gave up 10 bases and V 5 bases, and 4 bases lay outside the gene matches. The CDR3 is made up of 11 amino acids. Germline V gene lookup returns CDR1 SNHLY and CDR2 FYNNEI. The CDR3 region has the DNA TGTGCCAGCAGTCCCGACAGGGTCTACACCTTC. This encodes CASSPDRVYTF.

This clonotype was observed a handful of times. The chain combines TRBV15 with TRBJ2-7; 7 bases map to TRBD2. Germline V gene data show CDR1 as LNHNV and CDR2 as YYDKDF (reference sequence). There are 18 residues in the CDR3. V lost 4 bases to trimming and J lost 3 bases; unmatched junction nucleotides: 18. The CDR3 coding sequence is TGTGCCACCAGCACTATAGGAAACTGGGCGGGGGATGACTACGAGCAGTACTTC. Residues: CATSTIGNWAGDDYEQYF. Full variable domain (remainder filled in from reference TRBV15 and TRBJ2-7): DAMVIQNPRYQVTQFGKPVTLSCSQTLNHNVMYWYQQKSSQAPKLLFHYYDKDFNNEADTPDNFQSRRPNTSFCFLDIRSPGLGDTAMYLCATSTIGNWAGDDYEQYFGPGTRLTVT.

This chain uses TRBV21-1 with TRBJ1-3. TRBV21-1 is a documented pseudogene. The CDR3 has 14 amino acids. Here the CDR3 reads CASSKADSGNTIYF. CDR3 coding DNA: TGTGCCAGCAGCAAAGCAGACTCTGGAAACACCATATATTTT.

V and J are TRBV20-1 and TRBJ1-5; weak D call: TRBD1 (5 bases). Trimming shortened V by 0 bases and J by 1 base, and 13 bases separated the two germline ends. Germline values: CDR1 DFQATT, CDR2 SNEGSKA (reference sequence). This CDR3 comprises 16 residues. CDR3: CSAREEWGVSNQPQHF. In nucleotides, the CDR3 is TGCAGTGCTAGAGAAGAATGGGGGGTCAGCAATCAGCCCCAGCATTTT.

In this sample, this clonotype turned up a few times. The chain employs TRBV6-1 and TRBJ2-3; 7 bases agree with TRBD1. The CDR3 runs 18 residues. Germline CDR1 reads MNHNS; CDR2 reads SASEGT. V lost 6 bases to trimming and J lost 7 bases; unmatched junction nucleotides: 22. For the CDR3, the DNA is TGTGCCAGCAGCCTTTCGCCCGGGTTAGGGGGCGCGTTGCATACGCAGTATTTT. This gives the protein CASSLSPGLGGALHTQYF.

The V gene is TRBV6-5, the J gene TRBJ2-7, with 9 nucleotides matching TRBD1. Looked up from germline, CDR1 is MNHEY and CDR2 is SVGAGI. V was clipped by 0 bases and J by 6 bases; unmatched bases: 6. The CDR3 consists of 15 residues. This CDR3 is CASSYSTGGSGEQYF. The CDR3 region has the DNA TGTGCCAGCAGTTACTCCACAGGGGGCTCTGGCGAGCAGTACTTC.

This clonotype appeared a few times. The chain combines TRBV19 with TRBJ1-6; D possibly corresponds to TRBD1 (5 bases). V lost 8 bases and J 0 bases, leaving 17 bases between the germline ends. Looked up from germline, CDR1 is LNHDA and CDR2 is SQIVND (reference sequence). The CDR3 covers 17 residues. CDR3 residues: CASRGRNSSSYNSPLHF. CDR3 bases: TGTGCCAGTCGGGGCAGAAACTCAAGCTCCTATAATTCACCCCTCCACTTT.

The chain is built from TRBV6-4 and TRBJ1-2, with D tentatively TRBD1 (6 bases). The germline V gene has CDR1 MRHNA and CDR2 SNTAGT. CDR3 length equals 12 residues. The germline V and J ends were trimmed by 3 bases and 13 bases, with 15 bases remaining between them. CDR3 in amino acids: CASSDSGGALTF. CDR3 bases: TGTGCCAGCAGTGATTCGGGGGGGGCCCTCACCTTC.

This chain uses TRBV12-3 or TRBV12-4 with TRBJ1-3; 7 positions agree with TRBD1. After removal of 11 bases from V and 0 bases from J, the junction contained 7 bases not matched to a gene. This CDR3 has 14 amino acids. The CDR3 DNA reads TGTGCCGGGGAGGACAGGAGCTCTGGAAACACCATATATTTT. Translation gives CAGEDRSSGNTIYF.

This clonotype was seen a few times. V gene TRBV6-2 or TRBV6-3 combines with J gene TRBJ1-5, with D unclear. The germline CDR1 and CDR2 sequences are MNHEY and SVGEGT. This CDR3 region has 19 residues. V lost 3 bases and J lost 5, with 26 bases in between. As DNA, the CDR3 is TGTGCCAGCAGTTATCTGGCAGGTCGGGCCCTCGGGGTATATCAGCCCCAGCATTTT. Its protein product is CASSYLAGRALGVYQPQHF.

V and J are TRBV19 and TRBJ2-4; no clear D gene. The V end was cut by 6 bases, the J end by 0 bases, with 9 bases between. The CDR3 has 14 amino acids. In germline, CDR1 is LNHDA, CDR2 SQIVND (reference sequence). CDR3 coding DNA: TGTGCCAGTAGGGACGGGCTAGCCAAAAACATTCAGTACTTC. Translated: CASRDGLAKNIQYF.

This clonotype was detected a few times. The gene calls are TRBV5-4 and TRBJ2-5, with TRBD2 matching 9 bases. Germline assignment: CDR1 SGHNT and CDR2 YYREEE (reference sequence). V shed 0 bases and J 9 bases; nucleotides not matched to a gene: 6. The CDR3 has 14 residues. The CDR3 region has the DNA TGTGCCAGCAGCTTGGACGGGACTAGCCCCCCCCAGTACTTC. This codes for CASSLDGTSPPQYF.

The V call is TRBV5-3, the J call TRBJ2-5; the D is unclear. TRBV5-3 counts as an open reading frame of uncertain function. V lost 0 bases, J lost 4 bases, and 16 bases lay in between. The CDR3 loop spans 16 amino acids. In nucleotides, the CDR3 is TGTGCCAGAAGCTTGGCCCCCGCGTGGGAACCAGAGACCCAGTACTTC. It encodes CARSLAPAWEPETQYF.